Listed below are T cell receptor beta chains from one sample, sequenced in a study of blood T cell repertoires in COVID-19. Generated by immunoSEQ multiplex PCR, the TCRdb table keeps only in-frame clones and is missing some. The repertoire has about 190,000 clones, under 80% of them found once; the top ten carry roughly 14%. The sequencing input was peripheral blood. These receptors came from a man in his fifties or sixties who had recovered from COVID-19. CDR3s include the opening cysteine and the closing phenylalanine or tryptophan. D genes are given only for firm matches. Rows may omit the clone size; those that give it use once, few, many or a size class.

j_gene,len,abundance,v_gene,d_gene,CDR3nt,CDR3aa
TRBJ1-1,14,.,TRBV10-3,.,TGTGCCATCCGATACAGGTCAGAGAACACTGAAGCTTTCTTT,CAIRYRSENTEAFF
TRBJ2-3,17,.,TRBV7-8,TRBD1,TGTGCCAGCAGCTTATCACATACAGGGGGGTTACGCGATACGCAGTATTTT,CASSLSHTGGLRDTQYF
TRBJ2-1,15,.,TRBV30,TRBD1,TGTGCCTGGAGTATCCGGGACAGGGACTACAATGAGCAGTTCTTC,CAWSIRDRDYNEQFF
TRBJ1-5,15,.,TRBV20-1,.,TGCAGTGCTAGTGGACAGTTGAATAGCAATCAGCCCCAGCATTTT,CSASGQLNSNQPQHF
TRBJ2-1,16,.,TRBV5-1,TRBD2,TGCGCCAGCAGCTCGACTAGCGGGACATCGATCAATGAGCAGTTCTTC,CASSSTSGTSINEQFF
TRBJ2-1,15,.,TRBV5-1,TRBD2,TGCGCCAGCAGCTTGGCACTAGCGGGGGTCAATGAGCAGTTCTTC,CASSLALAGVNEQFF
TRBJ1-2,16,.,TRBV3-1/TRBV3-2,TRBD1,TGTGCCAGCAGCCAAGACGGGACAGGGGGCTCGAATGGCTACACCTTC,CASSQDGTGGSNGYTF
TRBJ2-7,12,.,TRBV11-3,TRBD1,TGTGCCAGCAGCAAGCAGGGGGACGAGCAGTACTTC,CASSKQGDEQYF
TRBJ2-7,15,few,TRBV7-9,TRBD2,TGTGCCAGCAGCCCCCAAGCGGGAACCACCTACGAGCAGTACTTC,CASSPQAGTTYEQYF
TRBJ2-7,17,many,TRBV13,TRBD2,TGTGCCAGCAGCTTCTATTTGGCTAGCGGGATGGGTTACGAGCAGTACTTC,CASSFYLASGMGYEQYF